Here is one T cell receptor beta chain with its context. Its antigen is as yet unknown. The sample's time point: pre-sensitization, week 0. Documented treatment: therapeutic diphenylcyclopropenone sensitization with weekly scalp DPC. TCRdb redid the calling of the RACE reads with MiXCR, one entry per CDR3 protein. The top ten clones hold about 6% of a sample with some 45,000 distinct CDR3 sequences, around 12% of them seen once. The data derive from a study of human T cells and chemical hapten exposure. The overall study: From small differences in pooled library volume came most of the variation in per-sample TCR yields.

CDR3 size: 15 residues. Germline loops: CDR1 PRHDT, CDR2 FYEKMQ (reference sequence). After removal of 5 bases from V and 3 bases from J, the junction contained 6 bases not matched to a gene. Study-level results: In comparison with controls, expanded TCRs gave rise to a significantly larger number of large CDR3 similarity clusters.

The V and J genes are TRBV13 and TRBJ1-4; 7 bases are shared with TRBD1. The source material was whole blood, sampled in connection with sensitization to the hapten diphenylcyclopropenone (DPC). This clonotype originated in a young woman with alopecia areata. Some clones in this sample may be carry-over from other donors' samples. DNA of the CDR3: TGTGCCAGCAGCCCATGGACAGGCCCTAATGAAAAACTGTTTTTT. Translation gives CASSPWTGPNEKLFF. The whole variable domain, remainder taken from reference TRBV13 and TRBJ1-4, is AAGVIQSPRHLIKEKRETATLKCYPIPRHDTVYWYQQGPGQDPQFLISFYEKMQSDKGSIPDRFSAQQFSDYHSELNMSSLELGDSALYFCASSPWTGPNEKLFFGSGTQLSVL.